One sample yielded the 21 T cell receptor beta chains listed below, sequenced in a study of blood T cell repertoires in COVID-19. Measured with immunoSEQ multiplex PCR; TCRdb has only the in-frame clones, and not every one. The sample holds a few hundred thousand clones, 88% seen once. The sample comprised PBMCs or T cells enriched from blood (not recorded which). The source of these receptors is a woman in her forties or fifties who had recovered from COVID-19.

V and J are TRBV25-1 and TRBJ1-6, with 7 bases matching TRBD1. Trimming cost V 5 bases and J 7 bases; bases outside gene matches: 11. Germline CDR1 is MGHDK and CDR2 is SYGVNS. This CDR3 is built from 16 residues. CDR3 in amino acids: CASSRSGTVFNSPLHF. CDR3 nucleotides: TGTGCCAGCAGTCGATCCGGGACAGTTTTCAATTCACCCCTCCACTTT.

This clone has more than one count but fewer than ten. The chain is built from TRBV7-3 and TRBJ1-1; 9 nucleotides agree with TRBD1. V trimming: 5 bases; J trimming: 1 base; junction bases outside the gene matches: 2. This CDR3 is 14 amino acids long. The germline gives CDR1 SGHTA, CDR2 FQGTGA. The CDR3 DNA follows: TGTGCCAGCAGCCTGGGACAGGGGAACACTGAAGCTTTCTTT. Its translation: CASSLGQGNTEAFF.

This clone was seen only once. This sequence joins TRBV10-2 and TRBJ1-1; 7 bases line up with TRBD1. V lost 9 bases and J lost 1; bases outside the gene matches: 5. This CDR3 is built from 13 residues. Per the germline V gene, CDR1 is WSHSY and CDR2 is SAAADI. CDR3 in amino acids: CASRQGPNTEAFF. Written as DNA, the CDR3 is TGCGCCAGTCGACAGGGACCGAACACTGAAGCTTTCTTT.

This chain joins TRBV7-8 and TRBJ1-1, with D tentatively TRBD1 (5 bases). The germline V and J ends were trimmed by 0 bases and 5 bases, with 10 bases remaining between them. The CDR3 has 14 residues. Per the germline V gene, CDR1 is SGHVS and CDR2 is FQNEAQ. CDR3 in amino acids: CASSLAQGGTEAFF. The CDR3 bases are TGTGCCAGCAGCTTAGCGCAGGGAGGTACTGAAGCTTTCTTT.

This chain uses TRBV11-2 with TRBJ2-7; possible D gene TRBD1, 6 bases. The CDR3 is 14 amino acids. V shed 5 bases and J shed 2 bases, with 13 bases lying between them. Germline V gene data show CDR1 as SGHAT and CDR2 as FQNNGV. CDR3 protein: CASSLQTGPYEQYF. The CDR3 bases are TGTGCCAGCAGCCTCCAGACAGGTCCCTACGAGCAGTACTTC. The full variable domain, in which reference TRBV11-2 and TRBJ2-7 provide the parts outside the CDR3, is EAGVAQSPRYKIIEKRQSVAFWCNPISGHATLYWYQQILGQGPKLLIQFQNNGVVDDSQLPKDRFSAERLKGVDSTLKIQPAKLEDSAVYLCASSLQTGPYEQYFGPGTRLTVT.

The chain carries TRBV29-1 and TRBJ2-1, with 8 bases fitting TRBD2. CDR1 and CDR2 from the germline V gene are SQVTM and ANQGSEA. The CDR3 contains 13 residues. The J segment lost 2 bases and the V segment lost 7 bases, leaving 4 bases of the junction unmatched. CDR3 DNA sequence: TGCAGCGGGGCGGGAGGCCCCTACAATGAGCAGTTCTTC. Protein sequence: CSGAGGPYNEQFF.

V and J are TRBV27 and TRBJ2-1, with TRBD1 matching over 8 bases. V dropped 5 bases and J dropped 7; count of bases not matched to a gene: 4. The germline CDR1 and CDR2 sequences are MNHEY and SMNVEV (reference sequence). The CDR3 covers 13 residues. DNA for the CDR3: TGTGCCAGCAGTGCGACAGGGGCAAATGAGCAGTTCTTC. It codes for CASSATGANEQFF.

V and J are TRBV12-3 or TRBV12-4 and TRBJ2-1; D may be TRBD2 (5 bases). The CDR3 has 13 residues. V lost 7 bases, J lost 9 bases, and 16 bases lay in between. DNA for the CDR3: TGTGCCAGCACCCGGGGTCTTCGGGGTGAGCAGTTCTTC. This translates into CASTRGLRGEQFF.

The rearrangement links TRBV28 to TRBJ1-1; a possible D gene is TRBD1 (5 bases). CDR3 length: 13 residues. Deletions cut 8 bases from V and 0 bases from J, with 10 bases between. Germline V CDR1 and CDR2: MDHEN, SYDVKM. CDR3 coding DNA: TGTGCCAGCCGACAGAACCTGAACACTGAAGCTTTCTTT. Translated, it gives CASRQNLNTEAFF. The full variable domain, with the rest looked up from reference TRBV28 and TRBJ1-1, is DVKVTQSSRYLVKRTGEKVFLECVQDMDHENMFWYRQDPGLGLRLIYFSYDVKMKEKGDIPEGYSVSREKKERFSLILESASTNQTSMYLCASRQNLNTEAFFGQGTRLTVV.

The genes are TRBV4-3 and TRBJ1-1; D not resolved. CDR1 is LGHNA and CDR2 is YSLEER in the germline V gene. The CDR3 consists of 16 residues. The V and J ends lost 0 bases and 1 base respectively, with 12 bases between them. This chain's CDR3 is CASSQDLTDKNTEAFF. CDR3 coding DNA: TGCGCCAGCAGCCAAGATCTAACAGATAAGAACACTGAAGCTTTCTTT.

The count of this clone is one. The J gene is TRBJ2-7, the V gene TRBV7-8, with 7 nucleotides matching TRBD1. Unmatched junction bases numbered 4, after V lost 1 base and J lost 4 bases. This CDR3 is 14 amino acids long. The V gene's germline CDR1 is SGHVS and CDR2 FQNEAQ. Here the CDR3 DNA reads TGTGCCAGCAGCTTAGACCCAGGGGGATACGAGCAGTACTTC. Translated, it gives CASSLDPGGYEQYF.

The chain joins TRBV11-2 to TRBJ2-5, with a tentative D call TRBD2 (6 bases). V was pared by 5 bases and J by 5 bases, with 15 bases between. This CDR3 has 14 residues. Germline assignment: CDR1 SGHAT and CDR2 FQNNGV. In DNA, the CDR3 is TGTGCCAGCAGCGGTCGGAGGGGATCGGAGACCCAGTACTTC. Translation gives CASSGRRGSETQYF. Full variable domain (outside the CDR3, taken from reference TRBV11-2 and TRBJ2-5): EAGVAQSPRYKIIEKRQSVAFWCNPISGHATLYWYQQILGQGPKLLIQFQNNGVVDDSQLPKDRFSAERLKGVDSTLKIQPAKLEDSAVYLCASSGRRGSETQYFGPGTRLLVL.

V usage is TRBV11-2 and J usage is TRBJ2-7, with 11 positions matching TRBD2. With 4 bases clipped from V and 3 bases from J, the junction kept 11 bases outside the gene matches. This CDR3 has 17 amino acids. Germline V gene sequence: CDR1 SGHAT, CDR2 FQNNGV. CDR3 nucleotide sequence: TGTGCCAGCAGCTCCCTACGGAGACTAGCGGGGAACTACGAGCAGTACTTC. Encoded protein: CASSSLRRLAGNYEQYF.

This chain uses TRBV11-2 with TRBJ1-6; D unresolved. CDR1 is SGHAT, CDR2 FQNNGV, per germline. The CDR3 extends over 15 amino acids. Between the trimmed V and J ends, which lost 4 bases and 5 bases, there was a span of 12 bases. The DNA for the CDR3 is TGTGCCAGCAGCTCGGCATATCGGGATAATTCACCCCTCCACTTT. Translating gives CASSSAYRDNSPLHF.

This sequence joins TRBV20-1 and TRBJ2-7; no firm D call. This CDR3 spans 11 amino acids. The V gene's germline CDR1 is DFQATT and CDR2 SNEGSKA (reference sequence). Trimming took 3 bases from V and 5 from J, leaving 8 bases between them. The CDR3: CSASQKNEQYF. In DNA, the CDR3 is TGCAGTGCTAGCCAAAAAAACGAGCAGTACTTC.

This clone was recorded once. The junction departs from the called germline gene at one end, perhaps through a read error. The CDR3 sequence is CASSPTGGVAGELFF. The DNA of the CDR3 is TGTGCTAGCAGCCCTACAGGGGGTGTCGCCGGGGAGCTGTTTTTT. The chain is built from TRBV7-7 and TRBJ2-2; 8 nucleotides match TRBD1. In germline, CDR1 is SSHAT, CDR2 FNYEAQ (reference sequence). The CDR3 spans 15 residues.

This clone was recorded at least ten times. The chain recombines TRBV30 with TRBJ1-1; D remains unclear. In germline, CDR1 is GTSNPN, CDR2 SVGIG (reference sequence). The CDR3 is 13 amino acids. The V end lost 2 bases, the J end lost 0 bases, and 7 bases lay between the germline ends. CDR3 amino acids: CAWSLAVNTEAFF. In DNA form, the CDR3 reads TGTGCCTGGAGTTTAGCGGTGAACACTGAAGCTTTCTTT.

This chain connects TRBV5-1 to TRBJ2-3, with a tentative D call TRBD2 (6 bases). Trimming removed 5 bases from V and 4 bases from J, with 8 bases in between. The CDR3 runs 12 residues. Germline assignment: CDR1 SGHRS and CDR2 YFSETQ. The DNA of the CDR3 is TGCGCCAGCAGTGGGGGGTCAGATACGCAGTATTTT. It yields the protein CASSGGSDTQYF.

In DNA, the CDR3 is TGTGCCAGTAGTACCAGGGTTTTTGAGCCCCAGCATTTT. Encoded protein: CASSTRVFEPQHF. This chain connects TRBV19 to TRBJ1-5, with D possibly TRBD1 on 5 matching bases. This CDR3 has 13 amino acids. V was cut by 4 bases and J by 8 bases, with 12 bases left in between. CDR1 and CDR2 (germline): LNHDA, SQIVND (reference sequence).

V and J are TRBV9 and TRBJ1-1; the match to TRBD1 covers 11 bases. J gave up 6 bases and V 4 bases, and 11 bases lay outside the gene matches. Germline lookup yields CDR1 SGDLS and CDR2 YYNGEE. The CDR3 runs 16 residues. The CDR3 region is CASSTRGQGESSEAFF. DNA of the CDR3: TGTGCCAGCAGCACCCGGGGACAGGGGGAGTCCTCTGAAGCTTTCTTT.

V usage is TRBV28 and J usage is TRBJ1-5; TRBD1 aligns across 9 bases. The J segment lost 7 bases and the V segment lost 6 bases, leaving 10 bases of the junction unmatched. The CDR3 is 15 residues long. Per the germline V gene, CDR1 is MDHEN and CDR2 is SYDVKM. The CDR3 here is CASRAPGQGNQPQHF. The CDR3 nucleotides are TGTGCCAGCAGGGCACCGGGACAGGGTAACCAGCCCCAGCATTTT.